This passage covers 4 T cell receptor beta chains from one sample sequenced in a study of a mutant IDH1 vaccine in newly diagnosed glioma. Time point indicated: week 35, safety follow-up. All doses held 300 ug of mutant IDH1 20-mer peptide, with topical imiquimod. Clones were sequenced by immunoSEQ multiplex PCR, and TCRdb holds only the in-frame ones, with some missing. Found here are about 54,000 clones, under 90% of them singletons; the top ten hold 3.5% to 5%. No antigen has been identified for these receptors. The material sequenced was PBMCs, taken from a glioma patient whose treatment included an IDH1 peptide vaccine. The receptors were sampled from a young woman with glioma.

The chain is built from TRBV6-1 and TRBJ2-1, with D possibly being TRBD1 (6 bases). The CDR3 is 12 residues long. Germline V gene lookup returns CDR1 MNHNS and CDR2 SASEGT. V lost 10 bases to trimming and J lost 4 bases, with 11 bases between them. CDR3 residues: CAILDRYNEQFF. The CDR3 region has the DNA TGTGCCATACTGGACAGATACAATGAGCAGTTCTTC.

The J gene is TRBJ2-1, the V gene TRBV4-2; perhaps D is TRBD1 or TRBD2 (5 bases each). V lost 1 base to trimming and J lost 7 bases, with 8 bases between them. CDR3 size: 13 residues. CDR1 and CDR2 from the germline V gene are LGHNA and YNFKEQ. This CDR3 reads CASSQVRGNEQFF. The CDR3 nucleotides read TGTGCCAGCAGCCAAGTGAGGGGAAATGAGCAGTTCTTC.

The rearrangement uses TRBV7-9 and TRBJ2-7; 7 nucleotides line up with TRBD1. CDR1 SEHNR and CDR2 FQNEAQ come from the germline V gene (reference sequence). V dropped 6 bases and J dropped 3; count of bases not matched to a gene: 8. The CDR3 covers 14 residues. Written as DNA, the CDR3 is TGTGCCAGCAGGAGCCGGGACAGCCTCTACGAGCAGTACTTC. Residues: CASRSRDSLYEQYF.

V usage is TRBV5-6 and J usage is TRBJ1-2, with a possible D match to TRBD1 (6 bases). The CDR3 is 13 amino acids. CDR1 and CDR2 from the germline V gene are SGHDT and YYEEEE. V lost 1 base and J 7 bases, leaving 11 bases between the germline ends. The CDR3 protein is CASSLPEGGGYTF. For the CDR3, the DNA is TGTGCCAGCAGCTTGCCAGAGGGGGGTGGCTACACCTTC.